The clone carrying this TCR beta chain was observed at least ten times. The data were obtained in a study of breast tumors, draining lymph nodes, adjacent tissues. The lymph nodes were axillary draining lymph nodes from breast cancer patients. Each CDR3 protein gets one entry after TCRdb re-called the multiplex PCR reads with MiXCR. The table lists some 170,000 distinct CDR3 sequences, more than 25% of them singletons. Per the germline V gene, CDR1 is DFQATT and CDR2 is SNEGSKA (reference sequence). The CDR3 covers 12 residues. The V and J ends lost 6 bases and 8 bases respectively, with 16 bases between them.

This clonotype was obtained from a female donor with breast cancer. Some clones in this sample may be carry-over from other donors' samples. Sequenced sample: axillary lymph node tissue. V is TRBV20-1 and J is TRBJ1-2, with D maybe TRBD1 (5 bases). CDR3 amino acids: CSARAGMEGYTF. As DNA, the CDR3 is TGCAGTGCCCGAGCAGGGATGGAGGGCTACACCTTC.